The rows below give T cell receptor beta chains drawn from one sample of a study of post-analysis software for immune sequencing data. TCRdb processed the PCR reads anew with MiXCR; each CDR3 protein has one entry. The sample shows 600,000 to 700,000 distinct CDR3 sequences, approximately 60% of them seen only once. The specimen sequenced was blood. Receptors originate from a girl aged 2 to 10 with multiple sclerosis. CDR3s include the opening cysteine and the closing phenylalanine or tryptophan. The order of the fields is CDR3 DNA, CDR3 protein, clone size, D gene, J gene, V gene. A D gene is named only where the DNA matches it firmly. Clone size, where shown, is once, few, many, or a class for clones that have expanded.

cdr3_nt: TGTGCCAGCAGCTTAAAGGCGGGCGGTGAGCAGTTCTTC; cdr3_aa: CASSLKAGGEQFF; clone_size: NA; d_call: NA; j_call: TRBJ2-1; v_call: TRBV7-3
cdr3_nt: TGTGTCAGCAGTTTGGGGTCCAGCGGGGTGAGCACAGATACGCAGTATTTT; cdr3_aa: CVSSLGSSGVSTDTQYF; clone_size: once; d_call: TRBD2; j_call: TRBJ2-3; v_call: TRBV12-3/TRBV12-4
cdr3_nt: TGCAGCGTTGAAGATCCGGGGACCTACGAGCAGTACTTC; cdr3_aa: CSVEDPGTYEQYF; clone_size: few; d_call: NA; j_call: TRBJ2-7; v_call: TRBV29-1
cdr3_nt: TGCGCCAGCAGCCAAGAGTTCAGGGGGGGAGCGGAGACCCAGTACTTC; cdr3_aa: CASSQEFRGGAETQYF; clone_size: NA; d_call: NA; j_call: TRBJ2-5; v_call: TRBV4-3
cdr3_nt: TGCAGCGTTGAAGAGGGGGACACCGGGGAGCTGTTTTTT; cdr3_aa: CSVEEGDTGELFF; clone_size: once; d_call: NA; j_call: TRBJ2-2; v_call: TRBV29-1
cdr3_nt: TGCAGTGCTGTAAGGGAGGCGGAGACCCAGTACTTC; cdr3_aa: CSAVREAETQYF; clone_size: few; d_call: NA; j_call: TRBJ2-5; v_call: TRBV20-1
cdr3_nt: TGCAGTGCTCCGGGACTAGCGGGGGGCACTAGCACAGATACGCAGTATTTT; cdr3_aa: CSAPGLAGGTSTDTQYF; clone_size: NA; d_call: TRBD2; j_call: TRBJ2-3; v_call: TRBV20-1
cdr3_nt: TGTGCCAGCAGTTACCGGGACAGGGAGGAGCAGTACTTC; cdr3_aa: CASSYRDREEQYF; clone_size: NA; d_call: TRBD1; j_call: TRBJ2-7; v_call: TRBV6-6
cdr3_nt: TGTGCCAGCAGTGCTCAGGGCTTGGAGACCCAGTACTTC; cdr3_aa: CASSAQGLETQYF; clone_size: NA; d_call: NA; j_call: TRBJ2-5; v_call: TRBV6-6
cdr3_nt: TGTGCCAGCAGTTTTGCCAGGGGGCGGCGGGCTTTCTTT; cdr3_aa: CASSFARGRRAFF; clone_size: NA; d_call: TRBD1; j_call: TRBJ1-1; v_call: TRBV12-3/TRBV12-4
cdr3_nt: TGCAGTGCTAAGGACAGGGGTAATGGCTACACCTTC; cdr3_aa: CSAKDRGNGYTF; clone_size: NA; d_call: TRBD1; j_call: TRBJ1-2; v_call: TRBV20-1
cdr3_nt: TGTGCCAGCAGCCAAGGGCCGGGGCGGCGGGAGACCCAGTACTTC; cdr3_aa: CASSQGPGRRETQYF; clone_size: NA; d_call: NA; j_call: TRBJ2-5; v_call: TRBV3-1
cdr3_nt: TGTGCCAGCAGCCCGCTCGATAATCCAGATGAGCAGTTCTTC; cdr3_aa: CASSPLDNPDEQFF; clone_size: few; d_call: NA; j_call: TRBJ2-1; v_call: TRBV7-3
cdr3_nt: TGTGCCAGCAGTGGGAGCCCAGGGGGCACAGATACGCAGTATTTT; cdr3_aa: CASSGSPGGTDTQYF; clone_size: NA; d_call: NA; j_call: TRBJ2-3; v_call: TRBV6-6
cdr3_nt: TGTGCCAGCAGCAAGGACCGGGCGGTGGACACGCAGTATTTT; cdr3_aa: CASSKDRAVDTQYF; clone_size: few; d_call: NA; j_call: TRBJ2-3; v_call: TRBV7-8
cdr3_nt: TGTGCCAGCAGCGTAGTCGCAGGGGGCCCGCGCTACGGGGCCAATGAGCAGTTCTTC; cdr3_aa: CASSVVAGGPRYGANEQFF; clone_size: NA; d_call: TRBD1; j_call: TRBJ2-1; v_call: TRBV9
cdr3_nt: TGCGCCAGCACCGCGGGGGCCTACGAGCAGTACTTC; cdr3_aa: CASTAGAYEQYF; clone_size: few; d_call: TRBD2; j_call: TRBJ2-7; v_call: TRBV4-3
cdr3_nt: TGCGCCAGCAGCTTGGCCTTAACGCGGCATCCAACAACCAAGAGCTCCTACAATGAGCAGTTCTTC; cdr3_aa: CASSLALTRHPTTKSSYNEQFF; clone_size: NA; d_call: NA; j_call: TRBJ2-1; v_call: TRBV5-1
cdr3_nt: TGCAGTGCTTCACCTCTTAGACAGGGGGGCACAGATACGCAGTATTTT; cdr3_aa: CSASPLRQGGTDTQYF; clone_size: NA; d_call: TRBD1; j_call: TRBJ2-3; v_call: TRBV20-1
cdr3_nt: TGTGCCAGCAGCTTACGGCTAGCGGGAGCTAACCTCTACAATGAGCAGTTCTTC; cdr3_aa: CASSLRLAGANLYNEQFF; clone_size: few; d_call: TRBD2; j_call: TRBJ2-1; v_call: TRBV7-6
cdr3_nt: TGTGCTAGTACCTTCGGACAGGATAATTCACCCCTCCACTTT; cdr3_aa: CASTFGQDNSPLHF; clone_size: NA; d_call: TRBD1; j_call: TRBJ1-6; v_call: TRBV12-5
cdr3_nt: TGTGCCAGCAGTTACTTCGGAGCCCCGAACACTGAAGCTTTCTTT; cdr3_aa: CASSYFGAPNTEAFF; clone_size: NA; d_call: NA; j_call: TRBJ1-1; v_call: TRBV6-5
cdr3_nt: TGTGCCAGCAGCTTAAGGGGAGGGGGTTCGCTTTCCTACAATGAGCAGTACTTC; cdr3_aa: CASSLRGGGSLSYNEQYF; clone_size: NA; d_call: NA; j_call: TRBJ2-5; v_call: TRBV7-9
cdr3_nt: TGCAGTGCTGGGGGGGGATCGAACACTGAAGCTTTCTTT; cdr3_aa: CSAGGGSNTEAFF; clone_size: NA; d_call: NA; j_call: TRBJ1-1; v_call: TRBV20-1
cdr3_nt: TGTGCCAGCAGTTTTGAGAGCAATCAGCCCCAGCATTTT; cdr3_aa: CASSFESNQPQHF; clone_size: NA; d_call: NA; j_call: TRBJ1-5; v_call: TRBV12-3/TRBV12-4
cdr3_nt: TGTGTCAGCAGCCTGATGGGACAGGGTAACACCGGGGAGCTGTTTTTT; cdr3_aa: CVSSLMGQGNTGELFF; clone_size: NA; d_call: TRBD1; j_call: TRBJ2-2; v_call: TRBV5-5
cdr3_nt: TGTGCCAGCAGTTTTCAGGTCAACACTGAAGCTTTCTTT; cdr3_aa: CASSFQVNTEAFF; clone_size: few; d_call: NA; j_call: TRBJ1-1; v_call: TRBV12-3/TRBV12-4
cdr3_nt: TGTGCCAGCAGTTTACAAGGTCAGGGTAATGAGCAGTTCTTC; cdr3_aa: CASSLQGQGNEQFF; clone_size: once; d_call: NA; j_call: TRBJ2-1; v_call: TRBV12-3/TRBV12-4
cdr3_nt: TGCAGTGCTCCCGGGACAGGGGGCCTCTACGAGCAGTACTTC; cdr3_aa: CSAPGTGGLYEQYF; clone_size: NA; d_call: TRBD1; j_call: TRBJ2-7; v_call: TRBV20-1
cdr3_nt: TGTGCCAGCAGTGTAAGGAGGAACACTGAAGCTTTCTTT; cdr3_aa: CASSVRRNTEAFF; clone_size: NA; d_call: NA; j_call: TRBJ1-1; v_call: TRBV6-4
cdr3_nt: TGTGCCAGCACAGAGTTCCCAGATACGCAGTATTTT; cdr3_aa: CASTEFPDTQYF; clone_size: NA; d_call: NA; j_call: TRBJ2-3; v_call: TRBV12-3/TRBV12-4
cdr3_nt: TGCAGTGCTTCCGGGACAGGGACCTACGAGCAGTACTTC; cdr3_aa: CSASGTGTYEQYF; clone_size: NA; d_call: TRBD1; j_call: TRBJ2-7; v_call: TRBV20-1
cdr3_nt: TGTGCCATCAGTGCAAAAGGGACCCAAGAGACCCAGTACTTC; cdr3_aa: CAISAKGTQETQYF; clone_size: NA; d_call: NA; j_call: TRBJ2-5; v_call: TRBV10-3
cdr3_nt: TGCGCCAGCAGCTTGGCGGGGACTAGCGGTTACGAGCAGTACTTC; cdr3_aa: CASSLAGTSGYEQYF; clone_size: NA; d_call: TRBD2; j_call: TRBJ2-7; v_call: TRBV5-1
cdr3_nt: TGCAGCGGGAACTTACTAGCGGGAGGGGGCAATGAGCAGTACTTC; cdr3_aa: CSGNLLAGGGNEQYF; clone_size: NA; d_call: TRBD2; j_call: TRBJ2-7; v_call: TRBV29-1
cdr3_nt: TGTGCCAGCAGCTTAGGTGGGCGGGAGGGATACAATGAGCAGTTCTTC; cdr3_aa: CASSLGGREGYNEQFF; clone_size: NA; d_call: TRBD2; j_call: TRBJ2-1; v_call: TRBV7-9
cdr3_nt: TGCAGTGCTAGAGATTTACAGGAACCGTACCAAGAGACCCAGTACTTC; cdr3_aa: CSARDLQEPYQETQYF; clone_size: NA; d_call: NA; j_call: TRBJ2-5; v_call: TRBV20-1
cdr3_nt: TGCAGCGTTGTTGAGGCATCTAGCTCGGGCAACTCCTACAATGAGCAGTTCTTC; cdr3_aa: CSVVEASSSGNSYNEQFF; clone_size: NA; d_call: NA; j_call: TRBJ2-1; v_call: TRBV29-1
cdr3_nt: TGTGCCAGCAGCCTCGGGCCAGGGAGCTCCTACGAGCAGTACTTC; cdr3_aa: CASSLGPGSSYEQYF; clone_size: NA; d_call: NA; j_call: TRBJ2-7; v_call: TRBV7-9
cdr3_nt: TGTGCCAGCAGCCAAGAATTAAGCGGGGGGTACAATGAGCAGTTCTTC; cdr3_aa: CASSQELSGGYNEQFF; clone_size: few; d_call: TRBD2; j_call: TRBJ2-1; v_call: TRBV3-1
cdr3_nt: TGTGCCAGCAGTCCCTTACTAGCGGGAGGCCAAGAGCAGTACTTC; cdr3_aa: CASSPLLAGGQEQYF; clone_size: few; d_call: TRBD2; j_call: TRBJ2-7; v_call: TRBV6-2/TRBV6-3
cdr3_nt: TGTGCCAGCAGTTACGATTCCAGCAATCAGCCCCAGCATTTT; cdr3_aa: CASSYDSSNQPQHF; clone_size: NA; d_call: NA; j_call: TRBJ1-5; v_call: TRBV6-6
cdr3_nt: TGTGCCAGCAGTTTAGCCACCGGGACTAGCCTAATCTACAATGAGCAGTTCTTC; cdr3_aa: CASSLATGTSLIYNEQFF; clone_size: NA; d_call: TRBD2; j_call: TRBJ2-1; v_call: TRBV12-3/TRBV12-4
cdr3_nt: TGCGCCAGCAGCTTGGATATCGGGACCTCTGAGCAGTACTTC; cdr3_aa: CASSLDIGTSEQYF; clone_size: NA; d_call: NA; j_call: TRBJ2-5; v_call: TRBV5-1
cdr3_nt: TGTGCCAGCAGCTTAGGACAGCTCTATCAGCCCCAGCATTTT; cdr3_aa: CASSLGQLYQPQHF; clone_size: NA; d_call: NA; j_call: TRBJ1-5; v_call: TRBV7-2
cdr3_nt: TGTGCCAGCAGCCCGCGCCCAGCTAGCGGGAAGGACCTGGCCTACAATGAGCAGTTCTTC; cdr3_aa: CASSPRPASGKDLAYNEQFF; clone_size: once; d_call: TRBD2; j_call: TRBJ2-1; v_call: TRBV7-9
cdr3_nt: TGTGCCAGCAGTTACTCCTTGCGGGGGGGGGAAGAGACCCAGTACTTC; cdr3_aa: CASSYSLRGGEETQYF; clone_size: NA; d_call: TRBD2; j_call: TRBJ2-5; v_call: TRBV6-5
cdr3_nt: TGTGCCAGCAGTGAGGGTTTTGGGGTGAACAGCTACGAGCAGTACTTC; cdr3_aa: CASSEGFGVNSYEQYF; clone_size: once; d_call: NA; j_call: TRBJ2-7; v_call: TRBV28
cdr3_nt: TGCGCCAGCAGCTCGCGATTACTAGCGGGATCTATGGAGACCCAGTACTTC; cdr3_aa: CASSSRLLAGSMETQYF; clone_size: few; d_call: TRBD2; j_call: TRBJ2-5; v_call: TRBV5-1
cdr3_nt: TGTGCCAGCAGTGACTGGAAGGGAGAGTATGGCTACACCTTC; cdr3_aa: CASSDWKGEYGYTF; clone_size: NA; d_call: NA; j_call: TRBJ1-2; v_call: TRBV6-1
cdr3_nt: TGCAGTGCTAGAGAACTATATAGCAATCAGCCCCAGCATTTT; cdr3_aa: CSARELYSNQPQHF; clone_size: NA; d_call: NA; j_call: TRBJ1-5; v_call: TRBV20-1
cdr3_nt: TGTGTCAGCAGGGGGAATGTCTACTATCAGCCCCAGCATTTT; cdr3_aa: CVSRGNVYYQPQHF; clone_size: NA; d_call: TRBD1; j_call: TRBJ1-5; v_call: TRBV6-2/TRBV6-3
cdr3_nt: TGTGCCAGCAGCCCAGGGAATATAAAAATATATGGCTACACCTTC; cdr3_aa: CASSPGNIKIYGYTF; clone_size: NA; d_call: NA; j_call: TRBJ1-2; v_call: TRBV2